These 2 T cell receptor beta chains share one sample of origin, sequenced in a study of Ad26.COV2.S vaccination and SARS-CoV-2 variants. Treatment denoted: around 19 received Ad26.COV2.S at low or high dose, single or two shots; five or six received placebo; per-sample allocation not given. It was on day 63 after the first vaccine or placebo injection that samples were taken. TCRdb keeps only in-frame clones here, not all; method: immunoSEQ multiplex PCR. Of around 240,000 clones listed, 88% are singletons. The starting material was peripheral blood, obtained in a trial of Ad26.COV2.S vaccine versus placebo. The receptors shown here come from a person aged 18-60 years who received the Ad26.COV2.S COVID-19 vaccine or a placebo.

This chain uses TRBV4-2 with TRBJ1-1, with TRBD1 matching over 9 bases. Trimming cost V 3 bases and J 6 bases; bases outside gene matches: 8. CDR3 length equals 15 residues. The germline V gene has CDR1 LGHNA and CDR2 YNFKEQ. DNA for the CDR3: TGTGCCAGCAGCCATCCGGGACAGGGTACGGCTGAAGCTTTCTTT. Protein product: CASSHPGQGTAEAFF.

The chain has TRBV5-4 and TRBJ2-5; TRBD1 matches 7 bases. Germline V gene sequence: CDR1 SGHNT, CDR2 YYREEE (reference sequence). The CDR3 has 14 amino acids. V was pared by 4 bases and J by 4 bases, with 7 bases of the junction left unmatched. Here the CDR3 reads CASSREGGRETQYF. CDR3 nucleotide sequence: TGTGCCAGCAGCCGGGAAGGGGGCCGAGAGACCCAGTACTTC.